This entry features one T cell receptor beta chain sequence. This clone was counted between two and nine times. Its antigen specificity is not known. The junction departs from the called germline gene at one end, perhaps through a read error. This sample stems from a study of PD-L1 blockade in urothelial cancer (dated by TCRdb to 2015 to 2018). Background for the entire study: Therapy was started around 2014 for all patients, and atezolizumab 1,200 mg was administered intravenously every 3 weeks. About 90% of the roughly 29 patients were identified as males with urothelial cancer of bladder origin, and a prior smoking history was reported by 18 of 29 patients. An ECOG performance status of 0 or 1 was recorded for the patients, and 0 to 3 prior chemotherapy regimens had been received by the patients. Blood samples were analyzed 3 weeks after the start of treatment (second dose) and 6 weeks after the start of treatment. Blood samples gave a median of approximately 150,000 T cells and roughly 83,000 unique TCRs, with a median clonality of 0.080. An exploratory multi-omic analysis was conducted of the somatic, immune and clinical correlates of response to PD-L1 blockade with atezolizumab in urothelial cancer. Pretreatment tumor samples and matched peripheral blood, collected serially before and after atezolizumab treatment, underwent TCR sequencing. Durable clinical benefit was defined as a progression-free survival longer than 6 months, and TCR features were additionally tested against progression-free survival and overall survival. Whole exome sequencing and RNA sequencing of pretreatment tumors were performed alongside TCR sequencing in the same patients. Fewer than ten patients reached durable clinical benefit, while some 20 patients did not. Some 30 patients had pretreatment blood TCR-seq, some 25 had at least one posttreatment blood collection, and some 25 had tumor TCR-seq. The paper as a whole reports these results and caveats: Patients with durable benefit showed greater expansion of tumor-associated TCR clones in peripheral blood 3 weeks after starting treatment (n ≈ 23, p = 0.022). Because of the small sample size (n ≈ 28) and the many exploratory analyses performed, the results are intended to be regarded as hypothesis-generating. Improved progression-free and overall survival was found to be associated with pretreatment peripheral blood TCR clonality below the median.

Synthetic TCR analog templates were spiked into each PCR to estimate absolute template abundance from read counts. Using the immunoSEQ assay, TCRbeta CDR3 regions were amplified from genomic DNA with bias-controlled V and J gene primers. Sequencing of rearranged TCRbeta segments was done at approximately 20X coverage. Turning to the authors' computational methods: Sequencing errors were corrected by clustering, and CDR3s were annotated against IMGT so that V, D and J genes could be assigned. Downstream analyses used only productive TCRbeta rearrangements and left out out-of-frame or stop-codon sequences. Clonality was calculated as one minus the Shannon entropy normalized by the log of the number of unique productive sequences. Fisher's exact test with Benjamini-Hochberg correction, using a cutoff of adjusted p below 0.01, was how clones that differed between time points or between blood and tumor were identified. TCRdb provides this immuneACCESS table in a form limited to in-frame rearrangements. Some clones are lacking; in checked studies, under half of them reflect an unresolved V gene, and why the rest are absent is not known. For V, J and clone size, that table is used; D and trimming come from the DNA. This sample has 45,000 to 65,000 clones in its table, and 84% of those were observed once. The ten top clones hold 5.8% of the sample.

The germline V gene yields MNHNS for CDR1 and SASEGT for CDR2. Spanning cysteine to phenylalanine, the CDR3 consists of 18 amino acids. Solely the CDR3 DNA is kept, with 54 bases framed from the first base. A total of 25 to 30 patients with locally advanced or metastatic urothelial carcinoma, treated at Memorial Sloan Kettering on a trial protocol, made up the cohort. Peripheral blood mononuclear cells were collected pretreatment and during treatment, at between 1 and 8 total time points per patient. The Qiagen DNeasy Blood extraction kit was used to purify genomic DNA from total PBMCs and tumor samples. Collected pretreatment and during treatment, PBMCs were isolated and stored as previously described.

The receptor chain draws on TRBV6-1 and TRBJ1-4, and TRBD1 aligns with 11 junction nucleotides. This clonotype originated in a man between 40 and 49 years old with urothelial cancer. The material was PBMCs, obtained around atezolizumab (anti-PD-L1) treatment. The DNA reads TGTGCCAGCACTGAATTTGGGGTGGGGACAGGGGGTGCTGAAAAACTGTTTTTT. The encoded protein is CASTEFGVGTGGAEKLFF.